This T cell receptor beta chain was recovered during a study of blood T cell repertoires in COVID-19. Study information: Nucleic acid was either cDNA or gDNA, and it came from T cells, B-cell-depleted T cells, or PBMCs.

In the source study's methods: For nucleated cells, counts were estimated from reference gene primer amplification. TCRdb keeps only in-frame clones here, not all; method: immunoSEQ multiplex PCR. V and J calls and clone size come straight from that table; D and trimming were deduced from the DNA. The data hold 200,000 to 250,000 clones, with less than 85% observed a single time. Trimming stripped 10 bases from V and 2 bases from J, with 8 bases between. This CDR3 is built from 11 residues. CDR1 and CDR2 (germline): ENHRY, SYGVKD. With respect to this clone: Other nucleotide sequences from this sample produce the same CDR3.

V is TRBV10-3 and J is TRBJ2-5; possible D gene TRBD1, 6 bases. Input material: peripheral blood. This receptor was identified in a woman in her sixties or seventies with acute or convalescent COVID-19. CDR3 protein: CATQGQETQYF. In DNA, the CDR3 is TGTGCCACCCAGGGGCAAGAGACCCAGTACTTC.